The next 29 T cell receptor beta chains were all read from a single sample in a study of T cell responses to AZD1222 COVID-19 vaccine. Using immunoSEQ multiplex PCR, the repertoire was profiled, and TCRdb retains in-frame clones only, with some absent. The table lists more than 70,000 clones, just over 85% of them singletons, with approximately 8% in the top ten. The sample here was peripheral blood, taken on day 0 of AZD1222 vaccination. All receptors come from an adult in good health.

The chain is built from TRBV18 and TRBJ2-7, with TRBD2 as a possible D gene (6 bases). Germline V CDR1 and CDR2: KGHSH, LQKENI. The CDR3 loop spans 17 amino acids. V lost 3 bases to trimming and J lost 3 bases, with 21 bases between them. CDR3 in amino acids: CASSPNGGKWGFYEQYF. The CDR3 nucleotides read TGTGCCAGCTCACCGAACGGCGGGAAGTGGGGGTTCTACGAGCAGTACTTC. The whole variable domain, remainder taken from reference TRBV18 and TRBJ2-7, is NAGVMQNPRHLVRRRGQEARLRCSPMKGHSHVYWYRQLPEEGLKFMVYLQKENIIDESGMPKERFSAEFPKEGPSILRIQQVVRGDSAAYFCASSPNGGKWGFYEQYFGPGTRLTVT.

V usage is TRBV5-8 and J usage is TRBJ2-7; TRBD2 is a possible D gene (8 bases). Between the trimmed V and J ends, which lost 7 bases and 2 bases, there was a span of 25 bases. This CDR3 has 17 residues. Germline V gives CDR1 SGHTS, CDR2 YDEGEE. CDR3 loop: CASAFFLAGGQAYEQYF. The CDR3 coding sequence is TGTGCCAGCGCTTTTTTTCTGGCGGGAGGACAGGCCTACGAGCAGTACTTC.

V is TRBV5-8 and J is TRBJ2-1; 7 bases fit TRBD1. The germline CDR1 and CDR2 sequences are SGHTS and YDEGEE. The CDR3 length is 15 residues. The V segment lost 3 bases and the J segment 1 base; nucleotides outside the gene matches: 4. The CDR3 protein is CASSSQGTSYNEQFF. Written as DNA, the CDR3 is TGTGCCAGCAGCTCACAGGGGACGTCCTACAATGAGCAGTTCTTC. Combining the CDR3 with reference TRBV5-8 and TRBJ2-1 gives the whole variable domain EAGVTQSPTHLIKTRGQQATLRCSPISGHTSVYWYQQALGLGLQFLLWYDEGEERNRGNFPPRFSGRQFPNYSSELNVNALELEDSALYLCASSSQGTSYNEQFFGPGTRLTVL.

This clone was found once. The chain couples TRBV13 to TRBJ1-4; the D is unclear. The CDR3 runs to 14 residues. Germline lookup yields CDR1 PRHDT and CDR2 FYEKMQ (reference sequence). Trimming took 5 bases from V and 11 from J, leaving 18 bases between them. The CDR3, as DNA: TGTGCCAGCAGCCAAGGACGGGCGGTCGGGAAACTGTTTTTT. It encodes CASSQGRAVGKLFF.

This CDR3 is CAISTGESGYEQYF. CDR3 nucleotide sequence: TGTGCCATCAGTACAGGGGAATCGGGTTACGAGCAGTACTTC. The rearrangement uses TRBV10-3 and TRBJ2-7; 7 bases are shared with TRBD1. The CDR3 contains 14 residues. J gave up 4 bases and V 5 bases, and 8 bases lay outside the gene matches. Germline CDR1 and CDR2: ENHRY and SYGVKD.

V is TRBV10-1 and J is TRBJ2-5, with 10 bases identical to TRBD1. With 5 bases clipped from V and 5 bases from J, the junction kept 8 bases outside the gene matches. Germline V gene data show CDR1 as WNHNN and CDR2 as SYGVQD (reference sequence). CDR3 length: 15 amino acids. The CDR3 coding sequence is TGCGCCAGCAGTAACCGGGACAGGGGTTTGGAGACCCAGTACTTC. Its protein product is CASSNRDRGLETQYF.

V and J are TRBV10-3 and TRBJ1-1; 7 bases are a match to TRBD1. Trimming removed 8 bases from V and 0 bases from J; junction bases left unmatched: 0. Germline-derived CDR1 and CDR2 are ENHRY and SYGVKD. This CDR3 has 12 amino acids. CDR3 in amino acids: CAIQGVNTEAFF. Here the CDR3 DNA reads TGTGCCATCCAGGGGGTGAACACTGAAGCTTTCTTT.

The gene calls are TRBV6-5 and TRBJ2-5, with 8 bases that match TRBD1. CDR3 length: 13 residues. The germline gives CDR1 MNHEY, CDR2 SVGAGI. Trimming removed 6 bases from V and 7 bases from J; junction bases left unmatched: 7. CDR3 sequence: CASRMDRVGTQYF. In DNA, the CDR3 is TGTGCCAGCAGGATGGACAGGGTAGGGACCCAGTACTTC.

This clone was seen once. The rearrangement links TRBV7-3 to TRBJ2-1; 9 positions agree with TRBD2. J lost 9 bases, V lost 3 bases, and 6 bases had no gene match. This CDR3 is built from 14 residues. Germline CDR1 reads SGHTA; CDR2 reads FQGTGA. CDR3 loop: CASSFGTSPLEQFF. The CDR3 DNA reads TGTGCCAGCAGCTTCGGGACTAGCCCCCTTGAGCAGTTCTTC.

This clone has just one count. The rearrangement uses TRBV7-9 and TRBJ1-1; TRBD1 might be the D (5 bases). The CDR3 spans 14 residues. CDR1 is SEHNR, CDR2 FQNEAQ, per germline (reference sequence). V lost 1 base and J lost 6, with 12 bases in between. CDR3 sequence reads: CASSLGGGSAEAFF. The CDR3 nucleotides read TGTGCCAGCAGCTTAGGTGGGGGTTCAGCTGAAGCTTTCTTT.

This clone occurred a few times. The J gene is TRBJ1-4, the V gene TRBV7-2; D perhaps matches TRBD1 (6 bases). V shed 5 bases and J shed 0 bases, with 10 bases lying between them. CDR1 is SGHTA, CDR2 FQGNSA, per germline. The CDR3 runs 15 residues. The chain's CDR3 is CASSQTGPTNEKLFF. The DNA for the CDR3 is TGTGCCAGCAGCCAGACAGGACCAACTAATGAAAAACTGTTTTTT.

V and J are TRBV19 and TRBJ1-1; D remains unclear. The CDR3 spans 12 residues. CDR1 is LNHDA, CDR2 SQIVND, per germline (reference sequence). V gave up 5 bases and J gave up 8 bases, with 12 bases separating them. The CDR3 protein is CASSLRAMEAFF. CDR3 DNA: TGTGCCAGTAGTTTAAGGGCTATGGAAGCTTTCTTT.

This sequence joins TRBV27 and TRBJ2-1; D not resolved. The V end lost 2 bases, the J end lost 1 base, and 9 bases lay between the germline ends. The CDR3 covers 15 residues. In germline, CDR1 is MNHEY, CDR2 SMNVEV (reference sequence). As DNA, the CDR3 is TGTGCCAGCAGTTTAGTGCTAGAGTCCTACAATGAGCAGTTCTTC. This sequence encodes CASSLVLESYNEQFF.

The chain couples TRBV6-6 to TRBJ1-6; D unclear. Germline values: CDR1 MNHNY, CDR2 SVGAGI (reference sequence). V lost 2 bases, J lost 6 bases, and 11 bases lay in between. The CDR3 extends over 15 amino acids. CDR3 loop: CASSYGPRTNSPLHF. CDR3 DNA sequence: TGTGCCAGCAGTTACGGCCCCCGGACTAATTCACCCCTCCACTTT.

The chain employs TRBV6-5 and TRBJ1-6; D is unresolved. V was shortened by 10 bases and J by 7 bases, with 17 bases between the two germline ends. Per germline, CDR1 MNHEY and CDR2 SVGAGI. The CDR3 totals 14 residues. CDR3 protein: CATVSGGVNSPLHF. The CDR3 nucleotides read TGTGCCACCGTCAGTGGTGGGGTAAATTCACCCCTCCACTTT.

CDR3 sequence: CASSKGQFTGTPNYEQYF. The CDR3 DNA reads TGTGCCAGCAGCAAAGGACAGTTTACCGGGACCCCGAACTACGAGCAGTACTTC. The chain recombines TRBV21-1 with TRBJ2-7. TRBV21-1 is described as a pseudogene. This CDR3 spans 18 amino acids.

The chain recombines TRBV7-9 with TRBJ2-5; unclear D gene. V lost 2 bases and J 5 bases, leaving 6 bases between the germline ends. The CDR3 totals 12 residues. Germline V gene sequence: CDR1 SEHNR, CDR2 FQNEAQ (reference sequence). The CDR3 bases are TGTGCCAGCAGCTTATCTGGGGAGACCCAGTACTTC. The encoded protein is CASSLSGETQYF.

The J gene is TRBJ1-6, the V gene TRBV6-5; 7 bases line up with TRBD1. Per the germline V gene, CDR1 is MNHEY and CDR2 is SVGAGI. This CDR3 has 15 residues. V shed 4 bases and J 9 bases; nucleotides not matched to a gene: 9. CDR3 in DNA: TGTGCCAGCAGTTCCTCCGGGACAGAGCCTTCACCCCTCCACTTT. Amino acids: CASSSSGTEPSPLHF.

The V call is TRBV27, the J call TRBJ1-6; TRBD1 might be the D (6 bases). The V and J ends lost 4 bases and 0 bases respectively, with 19 bases between them. Germline CDR1 and CDR2: MNHEY and SMNVEV (reference sequence). CDR3 length: 19 residues. The CDR3 DNA is TGTGCCAGCAGTTCCTATGGCGGGACACCGAGCTCCTATAATTCACCCCTCCACTTT. As protein: CASSSYGGTPSSYNSPLHF.

This clone appeared once. V gene TRBV7-9 combines with J gene TRBJ1-1; D is unclear. V lost 7 bases and J lost 5, with 11 bases in between. The CDR3 loop spans 12 amino acids. Per the germline V gene, CDR1 is SEHNR and CDR2 is FQNEAQ (reference sequence). In DNA form, the CDR3 reads TGTGCCAGCACCAACAGAGCAACTGAAGCTTTCTTT. It specifies CASTNRATEAFF.

The rearrangement links TRBV19 to TRBJ2-1; TRBD2 matches at 13 bases. V shed 10 bases, J shed 8 bases, and the junction held 11 bases outside the gene matches. Germline assignment: CDR1 LNHDA and CDR2 SQIVND (reference sequence). This CDR3 is built from 15 residues. The CDR3 is CATLRTSGSYDEQFF. Here the CDR3 DNA reads TGTGCCACTCTACGGACTAGCGGGAGTTATGATGAGCAGTTCTTC. Together with reference TRBV19 and TRBJ2-1, the CDR3 gives the full variable domain: DGGITQSPKYLFRKEGQNVTLSCEQNLNHDAMYWYRQDPGQGLRLIYYSQIVNDFQKGDIAEGYSVSREKKESFPLTVTSAQKNPTAFYLCATLRTSGSYDEQFFGPGTRLTVL.

The CDR3 DNA reads as TGTGCCAGCAGTGAAGGACGGAGCAATCAGCCCCAGCATTTT. This encodes CASSEGRSNQPQHF. The chain combines TRBV2 with TRBJ1-5; D gene ambiguous. CDR3 length equals 14 residues. Trimming removed 1 base at V and 1 base at J, with 5 bases between. Germline values: CDR1 SNHLY, CDR2 FYNNEI.

The rearrangement joins TRBV10-2 to TRBJ1-2; D remains unclear. There are 13 residues in the CDR3. Germline V gives CDR1 WSHSY, CDR2 SAAADI. Trimming took 5 bases from V and 3 from J, leaving 10 bases between them. The CDR3 sequence: CASSYSGDYGYTF. Written as DNA, the CDR3 is TGCGCCAGCAGTTATTCCGGAGACTATGGCTACACCTTC.

V and J are TRBV19 and TRBJ1-4; D possibly corresponds to TRBD1 (5 bases). CDR1 LNHDA and CDR2 SQIVND come from the germline V gene (reference sequence). Trimming removed 7 bases at V and 8 bases at J, with 23 bases between. The CDR3 runs 16 residues. In DNA form, the CDR3 reads TGTGCCAGTAATTTCCGGGACGGCGACATTCGAGAAAAACTGTTTTTT. It codes for CASNFRDGDIREKLFF.

The gene calls are TRBV28 and TRBJ1-4, with 7 bases lining up with TRBD1. The length of the CDR3 is 17 residues. Germline V gene data show CDR1 as MDHEN and CDR2 as SYDVKM. The trim removed 5 bases at V and 7 bases at J, leaving 16 bases unmatched. The CDR3, as DNA: TGTGCCAGCAGTCCCCCCCGGACAGGCCTCGGGAGTGAAAAACTGTTTTTT. It encodes CASSPPRTGLGSEKLFF.

V is TRBV28 and J is TRBJ2-7; D ambiguous. Germline assignment: CDR1 MDHEN and CDR2 SYDVKM. This CDR3 comprises 12 residues. Trimming cost V 5 bases and J 6 bases, with 11 bases left between them. Here the CDR3 DNA reads TGTGCCAGCAGTATGGGTCGAGGCGAGCAGTACTTC. It is translated as CASSMGRGEQYF. The variable domain in full, with the rest retrieved from reference TRBV28 and TRBJ2-7, is DVKVTQSSRYLVKRTGEKVFLECVQDMDHENMFWYRQDPGLGLRLIYFSYDVKMKEKGDIPEGYSVSREKKERFSLILESASTNQTSMYLCASSMGRGEQYFGPGTRLTVT.

The rearrangement uses TRBV19 and TRBJ1-2, with D perhaps matching TRBD1 (6 bases). V was cut by 6 bases and J by 2 bases, with 10 bases left in between. CDR3 length equals 13 residues. CDR1 is LNHDA and CDR2 is SQIVND in the germline V gene (reference sequence). CDR3 DNA sequence: TGTGCCAGTAGCTCTGGGACAAACTATGGCTACACCTTC. As protein: CASSSGTNYGYTF.

This chain links TRBV4-3 with TRBJ1-5; a possible D gene is TRBD1 (5 bases). The CDR3 has 18 amino acids. Trimming took 1 base from V and 5 from J, leaving 21 bases between them. Germline V gene lookup returns CDR1 LGHNA and CDR2 YSLEER. The CDR3 DNA reads as TGCGCCAGCAGCCAAGTCACCCGCCGTCAGGGACCTTATCAGCCCCAGCATTTT. Encoded protein: CASSQVTRRQGPYQPQHF.

This clone was seen only once. V is TRBV5-5 and J is TRBJ2-7, with a possible D match to TRBD1 (6 bases). The CDR3 loop spans 14 amino acids. Germline V CDR1 and CDR2: SGHKS, YYEKEE (reference sequence). Trimming took 7 bases from V and 2 from J, leaving 16 bases between them. CDR3 region: CASLREQGPYEQYF. CDR3 sequence (DNA): TGTGCCAGCTTGCGAGAACAGGGCCCCTACGAGCAGTACTTC.